The 25 T cell receptor beta chains below all came from one sample that was sequenced in a study of T cell repertoires in cytomegalovirus infection. TCRdb reprocessed the reads via MiXCR and lists one record per CDR3 protein. The sample lists some 77,000 distinct CDR3 sequences; 3.7% were seen once. Sequenced: PBMCs. These TCRs come from a human donor in good health (CMV status not recorded). Some clones in this sample may be carry-over from other donors' samples.

This clonotype showed up many times. CDR3 coding DNA: TGTGCCAGCAGCCTCTCAGGGGTTGGGGAAAAACTGTTTTTT. This codes for CASSLSGVGEKLFF. The V and J genes are TRBV7-6 and TRBJ1-4; a possible D gene is TRBD1 (6 bases). This CDR3 comprises 14 residues. CDR1 SGHVS and CDR2 FNYEAQ come from the germline V gene. V was pared by 5 bases and J by 8 bases, with 15 bases between.

This clonotype was seen at least ten times. The chain has TRBV7-2 and TRBJ1-4, with no clear D. The CDR3 spans 13 residues. Germline CDR1 is SGHTA and CDR2 is FQGNSA. The V end lost 1 base, the J end lost 8 bases, and 8 bases lay between the germline ends. Here the CDR3 reads CASSLVWNEKLFF. The CDR3 DNA reads as TGTGCCAGCAGCTTAGTATGGAACGAAAAACTGTTTTTT.

This clonotype was detected many times. The chain links TRBV19 to TRBJ1-1; a possible D gene is TRBD1 (6 bases). Germline loops: CDR1 LNHDA, CDR2 SQIVND (reference sequence). The CDR3 contains 14 residues. Trimming stripped 1 base from V and 3 bases from J, with 9 bases between. CDR3 sequence reads: CASSIVAGDTEAFF. CDR3 nucleotides: TGTGCCAGTAGTATAGTCGCAGGGGACACTGAAGCTTTCTTT.

This clonotype was seen ten or more times. The chain employs TRBV12-3 or TRBV12-4 and TRBJ2-5; TRBD2 matches at 8 bases. This CDR3 has 16 residues. J lost 1 base, V lost 5 bases, and 9 bases had no gene match. CDR3 sequence (DNA): TGTGCCAGCAGTCCAACGGGAGCGGGAGCCCAAGAGACCCAGTACTTC. This sequence encodes CASSPTGAGAQETQYF.

Ten or more counts support this clonotype. The chain recombines TRBV6-1 with TRBJ2-7; the D gene is possibly TRBD1 (6 bases). The CDR3 covers 15 residues. From germline, CDR1 is MNHNS and CDR2 SASEGT. The V end lost 6 bases, the J end lost 3 bases, and 18 bases lay between the germline ends. This CDR3 is CASRLPGDKDYEQYF. CDR3 nucleotides: TGTGCCAGCAGGCTCCCAGGGGACAAAGACTACGAGCAGTACTTC.

In its sample, this clonotype was seen many times. The chain links TRBV6-2 or TRBV6-3 to TRBJ1-1; 7 nucleotides match TRBD1. From germline, CDR1 is MNHEY and CDR2 SVGEGT. Unmatched junction bases numbered 7, after V lost 5 bases and J lost 1 base. This CDR3 spans 15 amino acids. CDR3 sequence (DNA): TGTGCCAGCAGTGGATTTGGACAGGAGAACACTGAAGCTTTCTTT. Amino acid sequence: CASSGFGQENTEAFF.

This clonotype was seen repeatedly, ten times or more. V is TRBV7-2 and J is TRBJ1-5; D gene uncertain. CDR1 and CDR2 (germline): SGHTA, FQGNSA. CDR3 length equals 15 residues. Trimming removed 2 bases at V and 1 base at J, with 9 bases between. The CDR3 bases are TGTGCCAGCAGCTTATTAGAGGAAAGCAATCAGCCCCAGCATTTT. Protein sequence: CASSLLEESNQPQHF.

At least ten counts were recorded for this clonotype. The chain has TRBV28 and TRBJ1-1; tentative D call: TRBD1 (5 bases). This CDR3 is built from 17 residues. CDR1 is MDHEN and CDR2 is SYDVKM in the germline V gene. V was cut by 3 bases and J by 3 bases, with 20 bases left in between. This CDR3 reads CASSLAPHWRGDTEAFF. CDR3 bases: TGTGCCAGCAGTTTGGCCCCCCATTGGAGAGGGGACACTGAAGCTTTCTTT.

This clonotype appeared many times. This chain joins TRBV10-3 and TRBJ1-1; the D gene is possibly TRBD1 (5 bases). The CDR3 totals 17 residues. The germline V gene encodes CDR1 ENHRY and CDR2 SYGVKD. V shed 5 bases and J shed 2 bases, with 21 bases lying between them. The CDR3 DNA reads TGTGCCATCAGTCCCTCCGGGACCCACTTAGGCAACACTGAAGCTTTCTTT. It codes for CAISPSGTHLGNTEAFF.

This clonotype appeared many times. The rearrangement uses TRBV30 and TRBJ1-1, with D maybe TRBD1 (5 bases). There are 15 residues in the CDR3. V shed 1 base and J shed 4 bases, with 16 bases lying between them. CDR1 is GTSNPN and CDR2 is SVGIG in the germline V gene (reference sequence). CDR3 nucleotide sequence: TGTGCCTGGAGTGCGTGGGGGGGAAGGAGCACTGAAGCTTTCTTT. This translates into CAWSAWGGRSTEAFF.

This rearrangement joins TRBV10-3 to TRBJ2-1, with D uncertain. CDR3 size: 11 residues. Germline CDR1 is ENHRY and CDR2 is SYGVKD. The V end was cut by 10 bases, the J end by 0 bases, with 4 bases between. CDR3 nucleotides: TGTGCCACCAGCTCCTACAATGAGCAGTTCTTC. This codes for CATSSYNEQFF.

This clonotype was observed at least ten times. This chain connects TRBV7-8 to TRBJ1-5, with D unresolved. The germline CDR1 and CDR2 sequences are SGHVS and FQNEAQ. V was pared by 5 bases and J by 1 base, with 15 bases between. The CDR3 is 16 amino acids. The CDR3 coding sequence is TGTGCCAGCAGCGCTACAAGGATACTAAGCAATCAGCCCCAGCATTTT. It yields the protein CASSATRILSNQPQHF.

This clonotype came up many times. This chain uses TRBV7-6 with TRBJ1-1; TRBD1 matches 8 bases. The CDR3 has 14 amino acids. V lost 2 bases to trimming and J lost 3 bases; unmatched junction nucleotides: 2. Germline lookup yields CDR1 SGHVS and CDR2 FNYEAQ. The CDR3 DNA follows: TGTGCCAGCAGCTTACAGGGGGCGGACACTGAAGCTTTCTTT. Translating it yields CASSLQGADTEAFF.

The sample holds many counts of this clonotype. The rearrangement uses TRBV7-6 and TRBJ1-1, with D tentatively TRBD1 (5 bases). The germline gives CDR1 SGHVS, CDR2 FNYEAQ. The CDR3 runs 13 residues. V was pared by 3 bases and J by 2 bases, with 7 bases between. CDR3 amino acids: CASSLGTNTEAFF. The CDR3 DNA follows: TGTGCCAGCAGCTTGGGGACTAACACTGAAGCTTTCTTT.

This clonotype was picked up many times. The V call is TRBV20-1, the J call TRBJ2-1; maybe TRBD2 (6 bases). Deletions cut 6 bases from V and 0 bases from J, with 15 bases between. The CDR3 is made up of 15 amino acids. CDR1 DFQATT and CDR2 SNEGSKA come from the germline V gene (reference sequence). DNA of the CDR3: TGCAGTGCCGTGGGCGGGGCGACCTCCTACAATGAGCAGTTCTTC. Translating it yields CSAVGGATSYNEQFF.

This clonotype was observed many times. This chain connects TRBV24-1 to TRBJ2-2; no firm D call. Trimming cost V 8 bases and J 0 bases, with 6 bases left between them. CDR1 and CDR2 (germline): KGHDR, SFDVKD. There are 13 residues in the CDR3. CDR3 nucleotide sequence: TGTGCCACCAAATATTCGAACACCGGGGAGCTGTTTTTT. It translates to CATKYSNTGELFF.

This clonotype was counted at least ten times. This chain links TRBV6-8 with TRBJ1-1; D remains ambiguous. Germline V gene sequence: CDR1 MNHGY, CDR2 SAAAGT. Trimming removed 3 bases at V and 6 bases at J, with 14 bases between. There are 14 residues in the CDR3. This CDR3 reads CASSYFFGVAEAFF. CDR3 sequence (DNA): TGTGCCAGCAGTTATTTTTTTGGGGTCGCTGAAGCTTTCTTT.

This clonotype occurred many times. This chain connects TRBV20-1 to TRBJ2-5; D remains unclear. Germline loops: CDR1 DFQATT, CDR2 SNEGSKA (reference sequence). Trimming took 6 bases from V and 2 from J, leaving 10 bases between them. The CDR3 has 12 amino acids. The CDR3 reads CSAALTQETQYF. The CDR3, as DNA: TGCAGTGCCGCCCTGACACAAGAGACCCAGTACTTC.

This clonotype was recorded many times. V gene TRBV5-1 combines with J gene TRBJ2-7; 10 bases fit TRBD2. The CDR3 contains 14 residues. The V gene's germline CDR1 is SGHRS and CDR2 YFSETQ. The ends lost 10 bases at V and 3 bases at J; junction bases unmatched: 10. The CDR3 here is CACQTTSGYYEQYF. The CDR3 nucleotides read TGCGCCTGCCAGACGACTAGCGGGTACTACGAGCAGTACTTC. Full variable domain (missing parts from reference TRBV5-1 and TRBJ2-7): KAGVTQTPRYLIKTRGQQVTLSCSPISGHRSVSWYQQTPGQGLQFLFEYFSETQRNKGNFPGRFSGRQFSNSRSEMNVSTLELGDSALYLCACQTTSGYYEQYFGPGTRLTVT.

This clonotype occurred many times. J is TRBJ1-2 and V is TRBV28, with D unresolved. V was shortened by 5 bases and J by 8 bases, with 12 bases between the two germline ends. The CDR3 sequence is 12 residues long. The V gene's germline CDR1 is MDHEN and CDR2 SYDVKM. The CDR3 region is CASSKRRNGYTF. DNA for the CDR3: TGTGCCAGCAGTAAACGACGAAACGGCTACACCTTC.

There are many counts of this clonotype. This rearrangement joins TRBV7-8 to TRBJ2-1, with D perhaps TRBD1 (7 bases). Trimming shortened V by 3 bases and J by 3 bases, and 15 bases separated the two germline ends. This CDR3 has 16 amino acids. The germline gives CDR1 SGHVS, CDR2 FQNEAQ. CDR3 residues: CASSFMWQGGYNEQFF. CDR3 nucleotide sequence: TGTGCCAGCAGCTTTATGTGGCAGGGGGGCTACAATGAGCAGTTCTTC.

There are many counts of this clonotype. V and J are TRBV6-2 or TRBV6-3 and TRBJ2-1, with a possible D match to TRBD1 (7 bases). CDR3 length: 12 residues. V lost 5 bases to trimming and J lost 14 bases, with 16 bases between them. Germline V gene data show CDR1 as MNHEY and CDR2 as SVGEGT. CDR3 protein: CASSLRTGLKFF. In nucleotides, the CDR3 is TGTGCCAGCAGTCTCCGGACAGGACTAAAGTTCTTC.

This clonotype showed up many times. V is TRBV6-4 and J is TRBJ2-1, with D perhaps TRBD1 or TRBD2 (5 bases each). The CDR3 totals 15 residues. CDR1 and CDR2 (germline): MRHNA, SNTAGT. The V and J ends lost 5 bases and 5 bases respectively, with 16 bases between them. In DNA form, the CDR3 reads TGTGCCAGCAGTACCGCCGGGACCACCAACAATGAGCAGTTCTTC. Protein: CASSTAGTTNNEQFF.

This clonotype has a count of ten or more. The chain links TRBV3-1 to TRBJ2-7, with 11 nucleotides matching TRBD2. J was trimmed by 3 bases and V by 1 base; bases with no gene match: 2. The germline gives CDR1 LGHDT, CDR2 YNNKEL (reference sequence). The CDR3 sequence is 15 residues long. The CDR3 DNA reads TGTGCCAGCAGCCAAGGGACTAGCGGGCTCTACGAGCAGTACTTC. This sequence encodes CASSQGTSGLYEQYF.

This clonotype has at least ten counts. The V and J genes are TRBV12-3 or TRBV12-4 and TRBJ1-3; D uncertain. Trimming shortened V by 7 bases and J by 4 bases, and 11 bases separated the two germline ends. The CDR3 length is 13 residues. For the CDR3, the DNA is TGTGCCAGCACCACCTCAACGGGAAACACCATATATTTT. Its protein product is CASTTSTGNTIYF.